This TCR beta chain emerged from a study of blood T cell repertoires in COVID-19. Here immunoSEQ multiplex PCR was the method, and the copy in TCRdb shows in-frame clones only, minus some. The sample lists some 340,000 clones; roughly 86% were seen once. The germline gives CDR1 SGHRS, CDR2 YFSETQ. The CDR3 loop spans 15 amino acids. The V and J ends lost 7 bases and 2 bases, in that order; junction bases with no gene match: 8. The table lists this clone with a count of one. The chain has TRBV5-1 and TRBJ2-2, with TRBD1 identical over 7 bases. The clonotype was recovered from a woman aged 25 to 39 who had recovered from COVID-19. The sample consisted of PBMCs or T cells enriched from blood (not recorded which). This CDR3 reads CASGLGQINTGELFF. The CDR3 nucleotides read TGCGCCAGCGGCCTGGGACAGATAAACACCGGGGAGCTGTTTTTT.